The next 29 T cell receptor beta chains were all read from a single sample in a study of T cell clonality in common variable immunodeficiency. Data came from immunoSEQ multiplex PCR; TCRdb stores just in-frame clones and leaves some out. The sample shows tens of thousands of clones, none of them appearing just once. Sequencing was done on a sample of peripheral blood mononuclear cells. The receptor set was obtained from a person between 18 and 75 years old in good health.

This clone has ten or more counts. The read ends 3 residues before the CDR3 terminus; that terminus is restored from the germline J gene. The V and J genes are TRBV20-1 and TRBJ2-5; possible D gene TRBD2, 6 bases. The CDR3 has 14 amino acids. Trimming removed 2 bases from V and 0 bases from J, with 10 bases in between. Germline CDR1 is DFQATT and CDR2 is SNEGSKA (reference sequence). Incomplete CDR3 DNA: TGCAGTGCTAGAAACCGGGACTACCAAGAGACC. Translation: CSARNRDYQET. The entire CDR3 sequence reads CSARNRDYQETQYF.

This clone has ten or more counts. The read ends 3 residues before the CDR3 terminus; that terminus is restored from the germline J gene. The chain has TRBV7-6 and TRBJ1-1; 7 nucleotides match TRBD1. Per the germline V gene, CDR1 is SGHVS and CDR2 is FNYEAQ. Unmatched junction bases numbered 10, after V lost 5 bases and J lost 4 bases. This CDR3 is 15 amino acids long. The CDR3 DNA, read in part, is TGTGCCAGCAGCCCCACGGGGCAGGGGGGCACTGAA. Protein product: CASSPTGQGGTE. The whole CDR3 sequence is CASSPTGQGGTEAFF. The full variable domain, rest sourced from reference TRBV7-6 and TRBJ1-1, is GAGVSQSPRYKVTKRGQDVALRCDPISGHVSLYWYRQALGQGPEFLTYFNYEAQQDKSGLPNDRFSAERPEGSISTLTIQRTEQRDSAMYRCASSPTGQGGTEAFFGQGTRLTVV.

About this clone: The CDR3 end falls 3 residues outside the read, so it is completed with the germline J gene. The chain has TRBV11-2 and TRBJ2-7; 7 positions match TRBD1. CDR1 is SGHAT, CDR2 FQNNGV, per germline. The CDR3 extends over 13 amino acids. With V trimmed by 8 bases and J by 6 bases, 10 bases remained unmatched. The CDR3 here is CASHRGVAPEQYF. The covered CDR3 bases are TGTGCCAGCCACAGGGGTGTAGCACCCGAG.

This clone was seen at least ten times. The read halts 3 residues ahead of the CDR3 end, with the missing end drawn from the germline J gene. The genes are TRBV5-1 and TRBJ2-5; the match to TRBD1 covers 10 bases. V was clipped by 1 base and J by 5 bases; unmatched bases: 2. CDR1 and CDR2 (germline): SGHRS, YFSETQ. The CDR3 runs to 14 residues. CDR3 bases read: TGCGCCAGCAGCTTGCCGGACAGGGGGGAGACC. Residues: CASSLPDRGET. The entire CDR3 protein is CASSLPDRGETQYF.

This clone was counted ten times or more. CDR3 protein: CATSDDRGLPTDTQYF. CDR3 bases read: TGTGCCACCAGTGATGACAGGGGGCTTCCCACAGATACG. The rearrangement uses TRBV24-1 and TRBJ2-3, with 10 bases lining up with TRBD1. Read sequence stops 3 residues before the CDR3 end, and the germline J gene provides the missing end. Germline-derived CDR1 and CDR2 are KGHDR and SFDVKD. Germline trimming cut 3 bases from V and 2 bases from J; bases unmatched to any gene: 4. The CDR3 runs to 16 residues.

The table lists this clone with many counts. The covered CDR3 bases are TGTGCCAGTAGTATAACGCAGGGAAGTGTATCCGGGGAG. Protein: CASSITQGSVSGE. The CDR3 in its entirety is CASSITQGSVSGELFF. The J gene is TRBJ2-2, the V gene TRBV19, with a possible D match to TRBD1 (5 bases). The read terminates 3 residues ahead of where the CDR3 ends, so the germline J gene completes it. From germline, CDR1 is LNHDA and CDR2 SQIVND (reference sequence). The CDR3 covers 16 residues. V was cut by 2 bases and J by 6 bases, with 16 bases left in between.

This clone was observed many times. The missing CDR3 end, 3 residues past where the read stops, is filled in from the germline J gene. V is TRBV5-1 and J is TRBJ2-2; TRBD2 aligns across 13 bases. Germline values: CDR1 SGHRS, CDR2 YFSETQ. This CDR3 region has 17 residues. V was clipped by 0 bases and J by 7 bases; unmatched bases: 6. The covered CDR3 bases are TGCGCCAGCAGCTTGGGGACTAGCGGGAGATCTAACGGGGAG. It codes for CASSLGTSGRSNGE. The whole CDR3 sequence is CASSLGTSGRSNGELFF.

This clone has at least ten counts. Coverage ceases 3 residues before the CDR3 finishes, and the germline J gene fills in the end. The chain has TRBV19 and TRBJ1-1; D is unresolved. The CDR3 spans 12 residues. Germline V CDR1 and CDR2: LNHDA, SQIVND (reference sequence). Trimming took off 6 bases at V and 5 bases at J, with 10 bases between the two ends. The CDR3 loop reads CASRALGTEAFF. The covered CDR3 bases are TGTGCCAGTAGAGCACTAGGGACTGAA.

Ten or more counts support this clone. Relative to the germline gene, one junction end is altered; a read error may explain this. From the germline J gene comes the end of the CDR3, since the read stops 3 residues before it. V is TRBV4-2 and J is TRBJ2-1, with 15 bases lining up with TRBD2. CDR1 and CDR2 from the germline V gene are LGHNA and YNFKEQ. This CDR3 has 17 amino acids. The CDR3 here is CASSPGLAGGHYNEQFF. The covered CDR3 bases are TGCGCCAGCAGCCCCGGACTAGCGGGAGGGCACTACAATGAG.

In its sample, this clone was seen many times. The missing CDR3 end, 3 residues past where the read stops, is filled in from the germline J gene. This chain links TRBV20-1 with TRBJ2-1; 8 bases are a match to TRBD1. Trimming removed 1 base from V and 5 bases from J; junction bases left unmatched: 7. Germline lookup yields CDR1 DFQATT and CDR2 SNEGSKA (reference sequence). The CDR3 loop spans 15 amino acids. The DNA read from the CDR3 is TGCAGTGCTAGAGTCAAGACAGGGGTCCACAATGAG. As protein: CSARVKTGVHNE. Given in full, the CDR3 is CSARVKTGVHNEQFF.

This clone was counted at least ten times. The CDR3 sequence: CAWSGQGYEQYF. The DNA read from the CDR3 is TGTGCCTGGAGTGGACAGGGCTACGAG. The rearrangement joins TRBV30 to TRBJ2-7; TRBD1 agrees at 7 bases. The read stops 3 residues short of the end of the CDR3; the missing end is completed from the germline J gene. CDR1 is GTSNPN and CDR2 is SVGIG in the germline V gene (reference sequence). The J segment lost 3 bases and the V segment lost 1 base, leaving 0 bases of the junction unmatched. This CDR3 spans 12 amino acids.

This clone was found many times. The read ends 3 residues shy of where the CDR3 ends; the end is completed using the germline J gene. J is TRBJ2-7 and V is TRBV6-2 or TRBV6-3; 8 positions agree with TRBD2. Germline CDR1 is MNHEY and CDR2 is SVGEGT. The V segment lost 8 bases and the J segment 2 bases; nucleotides outside the gene matches: 8. The CDR3 sequence is 14 residues long. CDR3 in amino acids: CASRTTSDTYEQYF. The part of the CDR3 DNA that was read is TGTGCCAGCCGGACGACTAGCGATACCTACGAG.

This clone was seen many times. One end of the junction does not line up with germline, which may come from a read error. Read coverage stops 3 residues before the CDR3 terminus; the germline J gene supplies the remainder. The chain has TRBV4-2 and TRBJ1-1; D might be TRBD1 (6 bases). Germline CDR1 reads LGHNA; CDR2 reads YNFKEQ. The CDR3 has 15 residues. CDR3 DNA (partial): TGCGCCAGCAGCCAAGATTACAGGGTCCCCACTGAA. The encoded protein is CASSQDYRVPTE. The full CDR3 sequence reads CASSQDYRVPTEAFF.

This clone occurred many times. The read stops 3 residues short of the end of the CDR3; the missing end is completed from the germline J gene. The chain has TRBV11-3 and TRBJ2-6; D call uncertain. The V gene lost 4 bases and the J gene lost 8 bases, with 12 bases spanning the gap. CDR3 length: 14 residues. The germline gives CDR1 SGHNT, CDR2 YENEEA. The CDR3 protein is CASSSPRRPNVLTF. CDR3 bases read: TGTGCCAGCAGCTCCCCTAGGCGTCCCAACGTC.

Ten or more counts support this clone. The read ends 3 residues shy of where the CDR3 ends; the end is completed using the germline J gene. This rearrangement joins TRBV20-1 to TRBJ2-1; D uncertain. CDR3 length: 13 amino acids. Trimming stripped 3 bases from V and 5 bases from J, with 11 bases between. Germline V gene data show CDR1 as DFQATT and CDR2 as SNEGSKA (reference sequence). Incomplete CDR3 DNA: TGCAGTGCTAGTAGGGTCCCCGACAATGAG. Protein: CSASRVPDNE. The whole CDR3 is CSASRVPDNEQFF.

This clone was recorded at least ten times. The read falls 3 residues short of the CDR3 end, and the missing part is taken from the germline J gene. V is TRBV20-1 and J is TRBJ1-2; D is undetermined. The length of the CDR3 is 12 residues. Germline CDR1 DFQATT, CDR2 SNEGSKA (reference sequence). Trimming took 2 bases from V and 4 from J, leaving 8 bases between them. This CDR3 reads CSARPQSYGYTF. The CDR3 bases that were read are TGCAGTGCTAGACCCCAGAGCTATGGC.

This clone has at least ten counts. The CDR3 end is not reached by the read, which stops 3 residues before it; the germline J gene fills it in. The chain combines TRBV30 with TRBJ1-2; weak D call: TRBD1 (6 bases). Germline V gene sequence: CDR1 GTSNPN, CDR2 SVGIG (reference sequence). The CDR3 has 16 residues. Incomplete CDR3 DNA: TGTGCCTGGAGTGTAAGGGGTGGAGGGGGGGTATACGGC. Residues: CAWSVRGGGGVYG. The full CDR3 protein is CAWSVRGGGGVYGYTF.

At least ten counts were recorded for this clone. The CDR3 end lies 3 residues beyond the end of the read and is filled in from the germline J gene. The rearrangement uses TRBV19 and TRBJ1-2; 8 positions agree with TRBD1. CDR1 and CDR2 from the germline V gene are LNHDA and SQIVND (reference sequence). V lost 1 base to trimming and J lost 4 bases; unmatched junction nucleotides: 5. This CDR3 comprises 15 residues. Here the CDR3 reads CASSIGRQGSYGYTF. The part of the CDR3 DNA that was read is TGTGCCAGTAGTATAGGCAGACAGGGGTCCTATGGC.

This clone has a count of ten or more. The read falls 3 residues short of the CDR3 end, and the missing part is taken from the germline J gene. The V and J genes are TRBV23-1 and TRBJ1-5; 7 bases are a match to TRBD1. TRBV23-1 counts as an open reading frame of uncertain function. V shed 2 bases and J 5 bases; nucleotides not matched to a gene: 9. The length of the CDR3 is 16 residues. CDR3 protein: CASSQAHSGGHQPQHF. The DNA read from the CDR3 is TGCGCCAGCAGTCAAGCCCATTCAGGGGGACATCAGCCC.

This clone has a handful of counts. The read halts 3 residues ahead of the CDR3 end, with the missing end drawn from the germline J gene. This chain joins TRBV2 and TRBJ1-3, with 11 bases that match TRBD1. This CDR3 has 13 residues. CDR1 and CDR2 from the germline V gene are SNHLY and FYNNEI. The V and J ends lost 7 bases and 9 bases, in that order; junction bases with no gene match: 5. CDR3 DNA, as far as it was read: TGTGCCAGCACGGACAGGGGGCCGGTCACC. Amino acid sequence: CASTDRGPVT. The full CDR3 protein reads CASTDRGPVTIYF.

This clone was picked up many times. Read data end 3 residues before the CDR3 end; the end is taken from the germline J gene. J is TRBJ2-5 and V is TRBV7-8, with a weak D call TRBD1 (6 bases). From germline, CDR1 is SGHVS and CDR2 FQNEAQ. V was pared by 1 base and J by 5 bases, with 11 bases between. The CDR3 runs to 14 residues. The CDR3 loop reads CASSLGRGRETQYF. The sequenced CDR3 bases are TGTGCCAGCAGCTTAGGCAGGGGCCGGGAGACC.

This clone was seen at least ten times. Read data end 3 residues before the CDR3 end; the end is taken from the germline J gene. The gene calls are TRBV20-1 and TRBJ1-3, with D possibly being TRBD1 (6 bases). The CDR3 length is 14 residues. CDR1 DFQATT and CDR2 SNEGSKA come from the germline V gene (reference sequence). Trimming pared 2 bases from V and 3 bases from J, leaving 11 bases between. The CDR3 spells CSARYGGGGNTIYF. The part of the CDR3 DNA that was read is TGCAGTGCTAGATATGGAGGGGGTGGAAACACC.

The table lists this clone with many counts. The CDR3 end is not reached by the read, which stops 3 residues before it; the germline J gene fills it in. The chain carries TRBV5-4 and TRBJ2-5, with 10 nucleotides matching TRBD2. This CDR3 has 15 residues. J gave up 2 bases and V 0 bases, and 1 base lay outside the gene matches. Germline assignment: CDR1 SGHNT and CDR2 YYREEE (reference sequence). The CDR3 bases that were read are TGTGCCAGCAGCTTGGCAGCGGGAGGGCAAGAGACC. Amino acids: CASSLAAGGQET. The whole CDR3 protein reads CASSLAAGGQETQYF.

This clone was found many times. The CDR3 protein is CASGLVRGYTGELFF. The sequenced CDR3 bases are TGTGCTAGTGGTTTGGTACGGGGATACACCGGGGAG. V gene TRBV12-5 combines with J gene TRBJ2-2; perhaps TRBD2 as D (5 bases). The read is 3 residues too short to cover the CDR3 end, so that end is filled in from the germline J gene. The CDR3 is 15 residues long. Germline assignment: CDR1 LGHNT and CDR2 FRNRAP. V lost 0 bases and J 3 bases, leaving 8 bases between the germline ends.

As concerns this clone: The read gets to within 3 residues of the CDR3 end, and the germline J gene fills in the rest. This chain connects TRBV10-1 to TRBJ2-1, with 10 bases identical to TRBD2. This CDR3 has 17 residues. With V trimmed by 5 bases and J by 2 bases, 9 bases remained unmatched. Germline V gives CDR1 WNHNN, CDR2 SYGVQD (reference sequence). CDR3 sequence: CASSREVTSGTYNEQFF. CDR3 DNA (partial): TGCGCCAGCAGTAGAGAAGTAACTAGCGGGACCTACAATGAG.

This clone was seen many times. The CDR3 end lies 3 residues beyond the end of the read and is filled in from the germline J gene. The rearrangement joins TRBV28 to TRBJ2-3; 8 bases align to TRBD2. CDR3 size: 17 residues. Trimming cost V 5 bases and J 2 bases; bases outside gene matches: 12. CDR1 and CDR2 from the germline V gene are MDHEN and SYDVKM. CDR3 bases read: TGTGCCAGCAGTACTTTCGTAGCGGGACTGTACACAGATACG. Translation: CASSTFVAGLYTDT. The entire CDR3 reads CASSTFVAGLYTDTQYF.

This clone was detected many times. The read ends 3 residues shy of where the CDR3 ends; the end is completed using the germline J gene. The V call is TRBV5-4, the J call TRBJ2-7; tentatively, D is TRBD1 (6 bases). The V and J ends lost 7 bases and 3 bases respectively, with 20 bases between them. This CDR3 spans 15 amino acids. Per the germline V gene, CDR1 is SGHNT and CDR2 is YYREEE (reference sequence). The chain's CDR3 is CASGGLKNAHYEQYF. The DNA read from the CDR3 is TGTGCCAGCGGGGGCTTAAAAAACGCCCACTACGAG.

Ten or more counts support this clone. The DNA read from the CDR3 is TGTGCCAGCAGTGCCCAGGGTAACCAGCCC. Its protein is CASSAQGNQP. The CDR3 in full is CASSAQGNQPQHF. The chain uses TRBV12-3 or TRBV12-4 and TRBJ1-5; D is perhaps TRBD1 (5 bases). The CDR3 end falls 3 residues outside the read, so it is completed with the germline J gene. With 5 bases removed from V and 7 bases from J, the gap between germline ends came to 12 bases. This CDR3 region has 13 residues.

There are many counts of this clone. The read gets to within 3 residues of the CDR3 end, and the germline J gene fills in the rest. V gene TRBV6-2 or TRBV6-3 combines with J gene TRBJ2-1, with 8 bases that match TRBD1. CDR3 length: 11 amino acids. Germline lookup yields CDR1 MNHEY and CDR2 SVGEGT. With 8 bases clipped from V and 6 bases from J, the junction kept 0 bases outside the gene matches. The part of the CDR3 DNA that was read is TGTGCCAGCGGACAGGGCAATGAG. Residues: CASGQGNE. From start to end, the CDR3 is CASGQGNEQFF.